A single T cell receptor (beta chain) is shown here with its context. The CDR3 has 15 amino acids. The ends lost 5 bases at V and 8 bases at J; junction bases unmatched: 10. The germline V gene has CDR1 MNHEY and CDR2 SMNVEV (reference sequence). This sample was included in a study of blood T cell repertoires in COVID-19. In the source study's methods: Quantification of nucleated cells was approximated via reference gene primer amplification. TCRdb's copy holds only in-frame clones and misses some; the assay was immunoSEQ multiplex PCR. Clone size and the V and J calls come from that table; the DNA yielded D and trimming. Among fewer than 500,000 clones listed, about 89% were seen once.

The rearrangement links TRBV27 to TRBJ2-1, with TRBD2 matching 9 bases. This clonotype was obtained from a woman aged 25 to 39 with acute or convalescent COVID-19. Input material: peripheral blood. CDR3: CASSPLGTSFHEQFF. The CDR3 coding sequence is TGTGCCAGCAGTCCCCTCGGGACTAGCTTCCATGAGCAGTTCTTC.